This T cell receptor (beta chain) came from a study of blood T cells in healthy people across ages. Whole-study results and caveats: A greater number of naive CD4+ cells and higher diversity distinguished long-lived donors from aged donors. Expanded clonotype changes were possibly confounded by unknown donor CMV status.

The table lists this clonotype with a few counts. Its antigen is undetermined. With a J-beta primer mix and a sample-barcoded 5' primer, a second PCR ran about 7 to 12 cycles. One entry per CDR3 protein results from TCRdb running MiXCR on the 5' RACE reads. The top ten clones hold under 4.5% of a sample with about 800,000 distinct CDR3 sequences, just under 25% of them seen once. Per germline, CDR1 LGHNA and CDR2 YNFKEQ. The CDR3 covers 16 residues. V gave up 2 bases and J gave up 2 bases, with 13 bases separating them. Donors were healthy Caucasian individuals from Russia aged about 6 to 100. These same records also appear under a second study, on T cells of mothers and their children.

The chain recombines TRBV4-2 with TRBJ2-1; D is possibly TRBD2 (5 bases). This sequence originates from a boy aged 5-17 years in good health. Sequenced input: blood. CDR3 bases: TGTGCCAGCAGCCAAAGAGGACTGGTTACCTACAATGAGCAGTTCTTC. This gives the protein CASSQRGLVTYNEQFF.